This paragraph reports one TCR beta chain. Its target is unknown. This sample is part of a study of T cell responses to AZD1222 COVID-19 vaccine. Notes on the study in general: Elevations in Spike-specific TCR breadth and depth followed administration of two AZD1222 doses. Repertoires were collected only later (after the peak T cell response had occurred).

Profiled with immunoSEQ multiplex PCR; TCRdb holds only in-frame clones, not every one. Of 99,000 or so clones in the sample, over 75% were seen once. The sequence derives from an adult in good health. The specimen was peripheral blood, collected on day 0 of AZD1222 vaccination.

The CDR3 spells CASSTHWTGSRSGANVLTF. CDR3 bases: TGTGCCAGTAGCACCCACTGGACAGGGTCCCGCTCTGGGGCCAACGTCCTGACTTTC. The rearrangement links TRBV19 to TRBJ2-6; 8 bases map to TRBD1. Germline-derived CDR1 and CDR2 are LNHDA and SQIVND (reference sequence). Trimming took 6 bases from V and 0 from J; bases not matched to a gene: 13. The CDR3 sequence is 19 residues long.